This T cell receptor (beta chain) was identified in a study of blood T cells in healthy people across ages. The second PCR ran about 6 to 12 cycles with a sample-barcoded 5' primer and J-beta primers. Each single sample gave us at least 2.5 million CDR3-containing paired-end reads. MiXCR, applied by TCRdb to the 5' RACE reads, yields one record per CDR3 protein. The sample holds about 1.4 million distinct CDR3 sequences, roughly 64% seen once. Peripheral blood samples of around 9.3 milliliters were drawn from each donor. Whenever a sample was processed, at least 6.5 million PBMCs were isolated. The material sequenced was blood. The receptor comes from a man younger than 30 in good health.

CDR3 sequence reads: CSVEIGYNEQYF. In DNA, the CDR3 is TGCAGCGTTGAAATCGGCTACAATGAGCAGTACTTC. The chain employs TRBV29-1 and TRBJ2-1; no definite D call. The DNA end lines up better with TRBJ2-7; the J call may be wrong. Per the germline V gene, CDR1 is SQVTM and CDR2 is ANQGSEA. There are 12 residues in the CDR3.